The source of this TCR beta chain is a study of molecular identifiers for immune sequencing clone quantification. Using a CD8+CD4-CCR7+CD45RA+ phenotype, naive CD8 T cells were sorted. The CDR3 consists of 16 residues. V lost 0 bases to trimming and J lost 3 bases, with 15 bases between them. CDR1 is LNHDA and CDR2 is SQIVND in the germline V gene (reference sequence). TCRdb analysed the PCR reads with MiXCR anew, one entry per CDR3 protein. This repertoire shows 400,000 to 600,000 distinct CDR3 sequences, around 23% found once; its top ten account for 0.7% to 0.9%. The sample taken for sequencing was naive CD8+ T cells from blood, with Jurkat cell RNA spiked in. This sample's subset: FACS-sorted CD8+CD4-CCR7+CD45RA+ naive T cells. This clonotype originated in a human donor in good health. Some libraries in this study had Jurkat cell RNA spiked in. The chain uses TRBV19 and TRBJ2-7; weak D call: TRBD1 (5 bases). The DNA for the CDR3 is TGTGCCAGTAGTATAGATGCCGAGACAAGGGGCTACGAGCAGTACTTC. Protein: CASSIDAETRGYEQYF.